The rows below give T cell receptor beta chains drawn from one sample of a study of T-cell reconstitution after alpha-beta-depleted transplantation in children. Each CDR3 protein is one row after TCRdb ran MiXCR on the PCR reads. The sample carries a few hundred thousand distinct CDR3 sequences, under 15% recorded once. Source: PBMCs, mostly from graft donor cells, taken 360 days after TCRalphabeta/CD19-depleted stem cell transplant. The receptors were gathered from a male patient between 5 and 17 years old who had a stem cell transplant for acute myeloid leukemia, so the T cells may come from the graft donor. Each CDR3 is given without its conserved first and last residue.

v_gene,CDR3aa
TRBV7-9,ASSSSSVGQY
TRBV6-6,ASSYLTQY
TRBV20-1,SAWDSATYEQY
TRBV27,ASRELAGGPYEQY
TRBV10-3,AISGAGIPDEQY
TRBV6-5,ASSFFPGPYEQY
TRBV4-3,ASSQDPGSLDEQY
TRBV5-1,ASSSRQGMYTDTQY
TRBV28,ASSPGPATAYTEAF
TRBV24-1,ATSDSGTGTRGGDTQY
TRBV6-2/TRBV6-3,ASRLAGSRLGEQF
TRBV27,ASSLLRMPYEQY
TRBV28,ASSFLDRGRREGFPGANVLT
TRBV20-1,SASPGSTDTQY
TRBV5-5,ASSLGTSGSSEQF
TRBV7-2,ASSLKGGLNTEAF
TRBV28,ASRARVQETQY
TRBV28,ASSLGHIRGGLADHNEQF
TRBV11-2,ASSPRGGGWVVTYEQY
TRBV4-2,ASSPRGSGKHNEQF
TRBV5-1,ASSPGQITDTQY
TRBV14,ASSQDGLWVNEQF
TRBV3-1,ASSQDQLAGGNNEQF
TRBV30,AWSVGAGVRETQY
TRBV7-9,ASSAPGSQVSKNIQY
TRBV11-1,ASRGQPNTGELF
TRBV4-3,ASSRDRGYTYNEQF
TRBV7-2,ASSLLGSLSYYEQY